This T cell receptor (beta chain) came from a study of T-cell memory formation after mild COVID-19 (dated by TCRdb to 2020 to 2023). For context, the study as a whole: TCR sequence clusters from the two donors were largely donor specific. Longitudinal TCRalpha and TCRbeta repertoire sequencing tracked T-cell clones expanding and contracting after mild COVID-19 in a couple of donors. Two young, previously healthy adult volunteers made up the cohort, one male and one female. Paper-wide results and their limitations: The study included only a couple of mild cases, and larger cohorts that include severe cases with pre-infection samples were judged to be necessary. The second-wave clones that peaked on day 37 were not confirmed to be SARS-CoV-2 specific. Balanced CD4/CD8 phenotypes were observed for clones contracting from day 15 to 85, whereas a bias towards CD4+ was observed for a second wave of clones expanding from day 15 to 37. Some responding clones were detected in pre-infection memory, suggesting pre-existing cross-reactive memory T cells joined the SARS-CoV-2 response. Contracting CD4+ clones were located mainly in the CM and EM memory subsets, whereas CD8+ clones were found to be enriched in EMRA.

Sequenced on an Illumina NovaSeq 6000. TCRalpha and TCRbeta cDNA libraries were built by 5'RACE with constant-segment primers, adding sample barcodes and unique molecular identifiers. Trizol reagent was used to extract RNA from every sample. The libraries were amplified in two PCR steps, and the second step added a second sample barcode and Illumina TruSeq adapters. Sequencing of libraries was performed on an Illumina NovaSeq with 2 x 150 bp paired-end reads. In the source study's methods: Demultiplexing of reads and collapsing into UMI-guided consensus sequences were performed with migec v1.2.7. Using mixcr v2.1.11, the UMI consensuses were aligned to TRA and TRB V and J templates and assembled into clonotypes. Clonotypes were classified as expanded or contracted when called significant by both edgeR and NoisET, with noise models trained on biological replicates. For edgeR calls, the thresholds were a false discovery rate-adjusted p below 0.01 and a log2 fold-change of 1. As an exploratory analysis of dynamics, max-normalized trajectories of the 1000 most abundant clonotypes were examined by PCA with hierarchical clustering. The CD4 or CD8 phenotype of responding clones was assigned using the separately sequenced CD4+ and CD8+ repertoires. TCRdb trimmed the raw reads at Q25, called clones with MiXCR and kept productive beta chains. Rows are combined by CDR3 protein, so each entry shows the most common genes and DNA. These V and J calls derive from TCRdb rather than the authors' analysis. Present in this sample are about 240,000 distinct CDR3 sequences, 8% to 10% of which were seen just once. The top ten hold roughly a fifth of the sample.

The sample holds a few counts of this clonotype. Its binding antigen is unknown. No base qualities exist here, and no much larger clone lies one base off it. Inclusive of the bounding cysteine and phenylalanine, the CDR3 is 15 residues long. Only the CDR3 region is kept as DNA, spanning 45 bases read in frame from base 1. Between the V and J ends, shortened by 1 base and 6 bases respectively, the junction contains 15 bases. Per the germline V gene, SGDLS is the CDR1 and YYNGEE is the CDR2. Ficoll-Paque density gradient centrifugation was used to isolate PBMCs. The sequencing input was PBMCs or a T cell subset sorted from them (not recorded which). Recombination linked TRBV9 to TRBJ2-3, with a weak D call of TRBD1 (5 bases match). The source is a man aged 18 to 30 who had mild COVID-19 (a few samples of this study predate the infection). The sample titles of this study are shuffled in the database, so cell type and time point are left out; the donor was told from shared clones. CDR3 loop: CASSVRLQGTDTQYF. The DNA sequence is TGTGCCAGCAGCGTAAGGCTGCAGGGAACCGATACGCAGTATTTT.